Detailed here is one T cell receptor (beta chain). The antigen this receptor binds is unknown. Base qualities are not at hand, and no much larger clone is one base apart. The data are from a study of radiotherapy plus CTLA-4 blockade in lung cancer (dated by TCRdb to 2016 to 2018). Study-wide context: Objective responses occurred in 15% to 20% of enrolled patients, and approximately 34% achieved disease control. Points the paper makes about the study in general: After treatment with radiotherapy and ipilimumab, TCR clones that originated in tumors expanded in peripheral blood. The strongest predictors of response, as reported, were early dynamic changes in blood T cell clones along with a rise in serum interferon-beta after radiation.

Receptor libraries were prepared by the immunoSEQ multiplex PCR assay. TCRdb's version of the immuneACCESS table is confined to in-frame rearrangements and falls short of the full clone set. An unresolved V gene accounts for under half of the shortfall where checked; the remainder is of unknown origin. Here the sample has fewer than 65,000 clones; about three quarters occur a single time. About 2.5% of the sample comes from the top ten. The study tested focal radiation therapy combined with CTLA-4 blockade (ipilimumab) in patients with chemo-refractory metastatic non-small-cell lung cancer. Trimming accounts for 6 bases at V and 5 bases at J, while the number of junction bases matched to no gene is 5. For CDR1 and CDR2, the germline V gene lists SGHTA and FQGTGA. The cysteine opens and the phenylalanine closes a CDR3 of 14 amino acids. Only CDR3 DNA remains: 42 bases, in frame from the first base.

The TCR was taken from a human donor with non-small cell lung cancer whose response to radiotherapy plus ipilimumab could not be evaluated. The sequenced sample was peripheral blood, obtained from a patient treated with radiotherapy plus ipilimumab. The sequence links TRBV7-3 to TRBJ2-7, with 12 bases in between that match TRBD1. The CDR3 region: CASSGTGGFHEQYF. In nucleotides, the sequence is TGTGCCAGCAGTGGGACAGGGGGCTTCCACGAGCAGTACTTC.